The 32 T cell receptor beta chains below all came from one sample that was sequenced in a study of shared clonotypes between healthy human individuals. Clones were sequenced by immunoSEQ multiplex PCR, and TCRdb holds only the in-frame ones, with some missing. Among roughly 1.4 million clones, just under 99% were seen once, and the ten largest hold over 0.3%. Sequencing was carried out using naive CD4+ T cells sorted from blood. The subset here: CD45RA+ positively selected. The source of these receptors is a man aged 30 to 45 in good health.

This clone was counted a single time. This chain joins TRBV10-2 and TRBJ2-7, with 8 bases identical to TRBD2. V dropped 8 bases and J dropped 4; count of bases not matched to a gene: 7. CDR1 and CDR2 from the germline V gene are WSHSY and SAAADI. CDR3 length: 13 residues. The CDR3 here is CASCPGGTYEQYF. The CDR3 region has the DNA TGCGCCAGCTGTCCGGGAGGGACTTACGAGCAGTACTTC.

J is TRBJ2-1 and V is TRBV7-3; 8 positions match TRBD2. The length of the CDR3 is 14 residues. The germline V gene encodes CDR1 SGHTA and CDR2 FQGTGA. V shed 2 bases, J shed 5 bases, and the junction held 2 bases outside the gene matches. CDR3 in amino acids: CASSLPGGNNEQFF. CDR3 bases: TGTGCCAGCAGCTTACCGGGAGGGAACAATGAGCAGTTCTTC.

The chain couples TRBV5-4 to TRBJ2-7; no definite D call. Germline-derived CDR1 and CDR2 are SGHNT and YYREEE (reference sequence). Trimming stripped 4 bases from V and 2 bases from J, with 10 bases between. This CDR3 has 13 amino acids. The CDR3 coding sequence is TGTGCCAGCAGCCCTTCTCGGACCTACGAGCAGTACTTC. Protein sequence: CASSPSRTYEQYF.

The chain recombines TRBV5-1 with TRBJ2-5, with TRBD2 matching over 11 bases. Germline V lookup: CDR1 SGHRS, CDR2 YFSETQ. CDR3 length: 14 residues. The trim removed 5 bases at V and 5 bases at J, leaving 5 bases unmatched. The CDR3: CASRTSGSRETQYF. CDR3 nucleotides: TGCGCCAGCAGAACTAGCGGGAGTAGGGAGACCCAGTACTTC.

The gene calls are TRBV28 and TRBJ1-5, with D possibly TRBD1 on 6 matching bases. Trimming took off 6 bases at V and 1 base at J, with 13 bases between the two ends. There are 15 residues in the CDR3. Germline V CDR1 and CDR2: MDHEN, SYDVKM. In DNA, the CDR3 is TGTGCCAGCAGACAAGGACAGAGGAGCAATCAGCCCCAGCATTTT. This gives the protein CASRQGQRSNQPQHF. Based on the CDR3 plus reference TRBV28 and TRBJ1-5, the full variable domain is DVKVTQSSRYLVKRTGEKVFLECVQDMDHENMFWYRQDPGLGLRLIYFSYDVKMKEKGDIPEGYSVSREKKERFSLILESASTNQTSMYLCASRQGQRSNQPQHFGDGTRLSIL.

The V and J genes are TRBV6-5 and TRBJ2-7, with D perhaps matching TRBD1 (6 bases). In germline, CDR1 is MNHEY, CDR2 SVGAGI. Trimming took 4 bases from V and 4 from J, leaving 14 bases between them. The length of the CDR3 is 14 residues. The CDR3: CASSLNRDFYEQYF. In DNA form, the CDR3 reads TGTGCCAGCAGTTTAAACAGGGATTTTTACGAGCAGTACTTC.

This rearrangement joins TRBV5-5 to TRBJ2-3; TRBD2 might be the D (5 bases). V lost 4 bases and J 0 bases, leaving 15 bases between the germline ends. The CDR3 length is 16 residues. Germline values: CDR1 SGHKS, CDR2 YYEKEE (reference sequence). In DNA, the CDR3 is TGTGCCAGCAGCCTATTTCCCCGGGGAAGCACAGATACGCAGTATTTT. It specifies CASSLFPRGSTDTQYF.

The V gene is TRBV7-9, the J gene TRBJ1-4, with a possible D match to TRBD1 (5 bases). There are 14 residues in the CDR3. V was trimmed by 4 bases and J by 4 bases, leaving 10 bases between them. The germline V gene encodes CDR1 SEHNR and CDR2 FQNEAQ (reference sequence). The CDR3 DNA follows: TGTGCCAGCAGCTCGACAGATTATAATGAAAAACTGTTTTTT. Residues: CASSSTDYNEKLFF.

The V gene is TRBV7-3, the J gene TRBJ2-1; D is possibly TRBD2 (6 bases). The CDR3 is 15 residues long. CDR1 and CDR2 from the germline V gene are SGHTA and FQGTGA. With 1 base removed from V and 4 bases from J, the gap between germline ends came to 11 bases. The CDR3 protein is CASSLSGTLYNEQFF. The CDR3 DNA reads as TGTGCCAGCAGCTTAAGCGGGACCCTATACAATGAGCAGTTCTTC.

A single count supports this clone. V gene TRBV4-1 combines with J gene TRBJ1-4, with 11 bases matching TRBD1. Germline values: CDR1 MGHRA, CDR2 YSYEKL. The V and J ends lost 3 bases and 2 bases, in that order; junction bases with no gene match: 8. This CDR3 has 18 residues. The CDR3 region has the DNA TGCGCCAGCAGCCACCGGGACAGGGGGACCACCACTAATGAAAAACTGTTTTTT. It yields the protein CASSHRDRGTTTNEKLFF.

As DNA, the CDR3 is TGTGCCAGCAGTTTAGAGGGGGGACGGGGACAGCCCCAGCATTTT. This encodes CASSLEGGRGQPQHF. This sequence joins TRBV28 and TRBJ1-5, with D perhaps matching TRBD1 (6 bases). Trimming took 2 bases from V and 7 from J, leaving 15 bases between them. From germline, CDR1 is MDHEN and CDR2 SYDVKM. The CDR3 is made up of 15 amino acids.

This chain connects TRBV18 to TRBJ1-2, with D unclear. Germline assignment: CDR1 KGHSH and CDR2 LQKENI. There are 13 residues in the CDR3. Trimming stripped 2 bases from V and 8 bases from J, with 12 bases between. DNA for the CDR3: TGTGCCAGCTCACCATCGCCCAGCGGGGGCTACACCTTC. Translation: CASSPSPSGGYTF.

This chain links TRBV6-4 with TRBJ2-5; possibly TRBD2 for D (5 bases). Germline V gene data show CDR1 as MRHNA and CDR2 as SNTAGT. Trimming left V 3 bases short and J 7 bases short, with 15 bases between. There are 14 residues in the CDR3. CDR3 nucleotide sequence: TGTGCCAGCAGTGAGCTGGCATCCCGGGGGACCCAGTACTTC. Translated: CASSELASRGTQYF.

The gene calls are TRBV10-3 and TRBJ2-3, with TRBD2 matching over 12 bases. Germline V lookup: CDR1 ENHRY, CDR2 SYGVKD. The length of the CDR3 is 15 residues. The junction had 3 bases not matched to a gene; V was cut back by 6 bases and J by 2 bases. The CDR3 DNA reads TGTGCCATCAGGGGACTAGCGGGTTACACAGATACGCAGTATTTT. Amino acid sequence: CAIRGLAGYTDTQYF.

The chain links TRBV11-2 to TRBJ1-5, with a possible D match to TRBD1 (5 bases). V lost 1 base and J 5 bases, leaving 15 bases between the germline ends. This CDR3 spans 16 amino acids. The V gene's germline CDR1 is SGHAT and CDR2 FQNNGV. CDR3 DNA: TGTGCCAGCAGCTTAGGTGTCGCGGGGGGTGATCAGCCCCAGCATTTT. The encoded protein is CASSLGVAGGDQPQHF.

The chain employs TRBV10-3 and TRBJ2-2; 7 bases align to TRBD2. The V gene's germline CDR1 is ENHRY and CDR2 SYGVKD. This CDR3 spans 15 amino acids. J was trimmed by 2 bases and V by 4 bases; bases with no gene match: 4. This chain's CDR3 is CAISAGDYNTGELFF. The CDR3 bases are TGTGCCATCAGTGCGGGGGACTACAACACCGGGGAGCTGTTTTTT.

CDR3 loop: CASSHLRETQYF. DNA of the CDR3: TGTGCCAGCAGCCACCTTCGTGAGACCCAGTACTTC. This chain connects TRBV14 to TRBJ2-5; D is ambiguous. The CDR3 runs to 12 residues. Germline V gene sequence: CDR1 SGHDN, CDR2 FVKESK. The V gene lost 3 bases and the J gene lost 5 bases, with 7 bases spanning the gap. Together with reference TRBV14 and TRBJ2-5, the CDR3 gives the full variable domain: EAGVTQFPSHSVIEKGQTVTLRCDPISGHDNLYWYRRVMGKEIKFLLHFVKESKQDESGMPNNRFLAERTGGTYSTLKVQPAELEDSGVYFCASSHLRETQYFGPGTRLLVL.

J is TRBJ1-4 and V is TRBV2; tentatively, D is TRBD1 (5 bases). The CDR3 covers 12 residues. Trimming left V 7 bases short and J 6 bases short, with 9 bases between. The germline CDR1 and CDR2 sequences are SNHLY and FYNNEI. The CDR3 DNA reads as TGTGCCAGCACTCGGGACGATGAAAAACTGTTTTTT. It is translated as CASTRDDEKLFF.

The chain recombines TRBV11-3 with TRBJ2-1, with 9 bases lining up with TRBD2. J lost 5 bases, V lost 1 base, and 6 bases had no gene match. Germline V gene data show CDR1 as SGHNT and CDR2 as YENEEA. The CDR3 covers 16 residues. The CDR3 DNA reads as TGTGCCAGCAGCTTAGGAGGCGGGAGGGTTGACAATGAGCAGTTCTTC. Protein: CASSLGGGRVDNEQFF.

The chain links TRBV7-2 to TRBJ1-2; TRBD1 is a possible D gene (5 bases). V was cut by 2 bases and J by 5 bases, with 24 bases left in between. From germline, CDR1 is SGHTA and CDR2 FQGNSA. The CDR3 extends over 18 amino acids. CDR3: CASSLKRAGWGSIYGYTF. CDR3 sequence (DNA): TGTGCCAGCAGCTTAAAACGGGCAGGCTGGGGGTCGATATATGGCTACACCTTC.

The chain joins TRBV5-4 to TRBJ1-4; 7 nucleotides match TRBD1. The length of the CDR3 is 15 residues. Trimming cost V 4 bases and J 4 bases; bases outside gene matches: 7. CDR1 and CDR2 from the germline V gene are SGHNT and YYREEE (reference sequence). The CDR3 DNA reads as TGTGCCAGCAGCAAACAGGGGACGTATAATGAAAAACTGTTTTTT. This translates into CASSKQGTYNEKLFF.

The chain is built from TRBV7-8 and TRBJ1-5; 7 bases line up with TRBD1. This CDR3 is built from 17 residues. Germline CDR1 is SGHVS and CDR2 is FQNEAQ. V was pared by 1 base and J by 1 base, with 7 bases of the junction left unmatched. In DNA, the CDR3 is TGTGCCAGCAGCTTAGGGGGGACAGCCAGCAGCAATCAGCCCCAGCATTTT. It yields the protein CASSLGGTASSNQPQHF.

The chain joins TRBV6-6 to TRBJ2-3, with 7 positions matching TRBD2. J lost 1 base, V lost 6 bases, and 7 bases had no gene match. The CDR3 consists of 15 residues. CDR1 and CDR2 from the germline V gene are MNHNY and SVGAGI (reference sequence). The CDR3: CASRPSAGGTDTQYF. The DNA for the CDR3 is TGTGCCAGCAGACCCTCTGCGGGAGGCACAGATACGCAGTATTTT.

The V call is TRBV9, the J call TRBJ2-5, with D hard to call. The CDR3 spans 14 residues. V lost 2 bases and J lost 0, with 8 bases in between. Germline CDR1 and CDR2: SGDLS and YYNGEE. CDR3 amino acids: CASSVGSYQETQYF. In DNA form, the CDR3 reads TGTGCCAGCAGCGTGGGGTCTTACCAAGAGACCCAGTACTTC.

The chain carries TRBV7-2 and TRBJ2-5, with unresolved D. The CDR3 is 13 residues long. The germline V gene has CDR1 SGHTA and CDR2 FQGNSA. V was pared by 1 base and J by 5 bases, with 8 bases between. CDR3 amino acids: CASSLGQGETQYF. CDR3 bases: TGTGCCAGCAGCTTAGGGCAAGGGGAGACCCAGTACTTC. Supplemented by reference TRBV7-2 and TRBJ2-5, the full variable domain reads GAGVSQSPSNKVTEKGKDVELRCDPISGHTALYWYRQSLGQGLEFLIYFQGNSAPDKSGLPSDRFSAERTGGSVSTLTIQRTQQEDSAVYLCASSLGQGETQYFGPGTRLLVL.

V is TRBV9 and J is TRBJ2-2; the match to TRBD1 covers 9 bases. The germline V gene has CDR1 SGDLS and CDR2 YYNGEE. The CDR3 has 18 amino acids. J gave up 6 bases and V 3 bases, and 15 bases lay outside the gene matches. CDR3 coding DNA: TGTGCCAGCAGCGCGCCGGGACAGGGCTCGTCGATGGCCGGGGAGCTGTTTTTT. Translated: CASSAPGQGSSMAGELFF.

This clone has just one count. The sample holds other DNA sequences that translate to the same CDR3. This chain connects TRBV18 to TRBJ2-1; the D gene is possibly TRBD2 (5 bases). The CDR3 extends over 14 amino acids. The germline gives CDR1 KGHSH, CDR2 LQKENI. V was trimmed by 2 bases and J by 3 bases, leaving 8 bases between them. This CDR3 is CASSPSSGYNEQFF. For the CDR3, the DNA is TGTGCCAGCTCACCATCGAGCGGCTACAATGAGCAGTTCTTC.

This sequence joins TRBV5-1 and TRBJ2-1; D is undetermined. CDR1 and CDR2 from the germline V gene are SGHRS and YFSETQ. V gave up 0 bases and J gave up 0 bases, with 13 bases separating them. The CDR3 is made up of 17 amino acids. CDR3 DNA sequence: TGCGCCAGCAGCTTGGGTAGGACCCCCAGCTCCTACAATGAGCAGTTCTTC. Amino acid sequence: CASSLGRTPSSYNEQFF.

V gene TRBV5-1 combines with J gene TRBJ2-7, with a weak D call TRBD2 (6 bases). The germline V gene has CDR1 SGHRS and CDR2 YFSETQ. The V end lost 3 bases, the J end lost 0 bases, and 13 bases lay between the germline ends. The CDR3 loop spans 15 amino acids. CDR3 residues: CASSSSGLYSYEQYF. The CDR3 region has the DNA TGCGCCAGCAGCTCTTCGGGACTTTACTCCTACGAGCAGTACTTC.

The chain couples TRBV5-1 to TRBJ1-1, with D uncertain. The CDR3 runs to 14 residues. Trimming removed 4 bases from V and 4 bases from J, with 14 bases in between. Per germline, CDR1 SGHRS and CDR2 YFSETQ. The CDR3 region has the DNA TGCGCCAGCAGCCCCAACTGGGTGGGCACTGAAGCTTTCTTT. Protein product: CASSPNWVGTEAFF.

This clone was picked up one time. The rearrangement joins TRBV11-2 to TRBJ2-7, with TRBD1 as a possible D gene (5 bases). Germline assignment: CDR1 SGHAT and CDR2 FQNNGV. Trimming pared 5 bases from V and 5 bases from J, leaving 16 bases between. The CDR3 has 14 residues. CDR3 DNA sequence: TGTGCCAGCAGCAGAATAAGACAGTCACACGAGCAGTACTTC. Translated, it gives CASSRIRQSHEQYF.

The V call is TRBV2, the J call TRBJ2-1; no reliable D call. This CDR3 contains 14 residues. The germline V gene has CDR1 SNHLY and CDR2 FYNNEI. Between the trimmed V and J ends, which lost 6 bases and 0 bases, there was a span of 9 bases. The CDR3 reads CASRDTRSYNEQFF. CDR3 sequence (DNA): TGTGCCAGCAGAGACACTCGCTCCTACAATGAGCAGTTCTTC.